These T cell receptor beta chains were read from a single sample in a study of shared clonotypes between healthy human individuals. Data came from immunoSEQ multiplex PCR; TCRdb stores just in-frame clones and leaves some out. The profile shows roughly 1,500,000 clones, 95% to 99% of them singletons. Sequenced input: naive CD4+ T cells sorted from blood. These receptors all come from a man between 25 and 39 years old in good health. CDR3s include the opening cysteine and the closing phenylalanine or tryptophan.

V gene	J gene	CDR3 protein
TRBV14	TRBJ2-7	CASRTTGRSYEQYF
TRBV1	TRBJ2-7	CTSSQSQYF
TRBV18	TRBJ2-7	CASSPRDTKALKQYF
TRBV6-1	TRBJ2-3	CASSPPGASTDTQYF
TRBV7-2	TRBJ2-5	CASSARRSQETQYF
TRBV4-3	TRBJ2-1	CASSLSRFNEQFF
TRBV6-1	TRBJ1-5	CASTGIRGSNQPQHF
TRBV5-4	TRBJ1-1	CASSLERNTEAFF
TRBV18	TRBJ2-7	CASSVTGDNEQYF
TRBV19	TRBJ1-5	CASSLQGGGLNQPQHF
TRBV14	TRBJ2-7	CASSQASGLSYEQYF
TRBV5-1	TRBJ2-3	CATGRGEGLAGGDTQYF
TRBV9	TRBJ2-1	CASSVVGLSNNEQFF
TRBV11-2	TRBJ2-7	CASRKPGTGRYEQYF
TRBV5-1	TRBJ2-1	CASSQGLAGGGYNEQFF
TRBV9	TRBJ2-7	CASSALGDRVPYEQYF
TRBV29-1	TRBJ2-3	CSVAGLAGRTSTDTQYF
TRBV5-1	TRBJ2-2	CASSLVTAGGTGELFF
TRBV7-3	TRBJ2-2	CASSLIQGVTGELFF
TRBV7-6	TRBJ2-7	CASSPTLGRDSYEQYF
TRBV18	TRBJ2-7	CASSPVLQSSYEQYF
TRBV2	TRBJ2-5	CASSEQVQETQYF
TRBV7-2	TRBJ1-5	CASSLDGAVNQPQHF
TRBV5-1	TRBJ2-5	CASSLLGRLQETQYF
TRBV2	TRBJ1-1	CASSQLPEDITEAFF
TRBV2	TRBJ1-1	CASSPYRARQGAEWTEAFF
TRBV2	TRBJ1-5	CASDYSNQPQHF
TRBV27	TRBJ2-4	CASSLLGFGVAKNIQYF
TRBV9	TRBJ2-1	CASSVEVKYKNEQFF
TRBV7-2	TRBJ2-2	CASSLYGTAGSTGELFF
TRBV10-3	TRBJ2-3	CAITGTSGSPTDTQYF
TRBV9	TRBJ2-7	CASSQTGRNYEQYF
TRBV15	TRBJ2-2	CATRTGGELFF
TRBV27	TRBJ2-4	CAISDRTLLAKNIQYF
TRBV5-1	TRBJ2-7	CASGAGTGIHEQYF
TRBV9	TRBJ2-2	CASSVAPSSGELFF
TRBV11-3	TRBJ2-3	CASSLGREGRTDTQYF
TRBV6-1	TRBJ1-5	CASSDFVVGQPQHF
TRBV7-2	TRBJ2-1	CASSFHIGTGANEQFF
TRBV11-2	TRBJ2-1	CASSFFLNPNSGAEQFF
TRBV11-2	TRBJ2-7	CASRTMRGHPYEQYF
TRBV29-1	TRBJ2-7	CSATVAERGYEQYF
TRBV7-2	TRBJ2-5	CASSNRASWGQETQYF
TRBV6-1	TRBJ2-7	CASMRDAYEQYF
TRBV5-1	TRBJ2-5	CASSLAWQQETQYF